This T cell receptor (beta chain) came from a study of blood T cell repertoires in COVID-19. Study information: Sources were T cells, B-cell-depleted T cells, or PBMCs; the material itself was cDNA or gDNA.

The protocol was immunoSEQ multiplex PCR, while the TCRdb copy is restricted to in-frame clones and leaves out a portion. The sample consists of roughly 100,000 clones, 65% to 90% of them appearing once. Sequences were obtained from peripheral blood. The origin of this receptor is a man between 60 and 75 years old with acute or convalescent COVID-19.

The chain's CDR3 is CASTLRTGSDQETQYF. The CDR3 DNA follows: TGTGCCAGCACCCTTAGGACAGGTTCGGATCAAGAGACCCAGTACTTC. The rearrangement uses TRBV7-9 and TRBJ2-5, with 7 nucleotides matching TRBD1. V gave up 7 bases and J gave up 2 bases; unmatched junction bases: 13. CDR1 and CDR2 (germline): SEHNR, FQNEAQ (reference sequence). The CDR3 length is 16 residues.